The 6 T cell receptor beta chains in this list originate from one sample, sequenced in a study of blood T cell repertoires in COVID-19. Produced via immunoSEQ multiplex PCR; TCRdb's table is partial and in-frame only. Here the sample spans hundreds of thousands of clones, roughly 90% being singletons. The specimen was peripheral blood. The receptors come from an older woman with acute or convalescent COVID-19.

J is TRBJ2-7 and V is TRBV7-8, with a possible D match to TRBD2 (7 bases). The CDR3 is made up of 17 amino acids. In germline, CDR1 is SGHVS, CDR2 FQNEAQ. Trimming removed 1 base from V and 6 bases from J, with 22 bases in between. The CDR3 DNA reads TGTGCCAGCAGCTTAGAGGGCGGGAGAAGAAGGGGGGGCGAGCAGTACTTC. It is translated as CASSLEGGRRRGGEQYF. Full variable domain (outside the CDR3, taken from reference TRBV7-8 and TRBJ2-7): GAGVSQSPRYKVAKRGQDVALRCDPISGHVSLFWYQQALGQGPEFLTYFQNEAQLDKSGLPSDRFFAERPEGSVSTLKIQRTQQEDSAVYLCASSLEGGRRRGGEQYFGPGTRLTVT.

The chain uses TRBV19 and TRBJ1-5, with 7 bases identical to TRBD1. Germline V lookup: CDR1 LNHDA, CDR2 SQIVND (reference sequence). V lost 2 bases, J lost 5 bases, and 9 bases stayed unmatched. The length of the CDR3 is 16 residues. CDR3 residues: CASSIKTGMGDQPQHF. CDR3 nucleotides: TGTGCCAGTAGTATAAAGACAGGGATGGGGGATCAGCCCCAGCATTTT.

This rearrangement joins TRBV10-3 to TRBJ1-1; 8 bases match TRBD1. V lost 8 bases, J lost 5 bases, and 10 bases stayed unmatched. The CDR3 extends over 14 amino acids. Germline loops: CDR1 ENHRY, CDR2 SYGVKD. As DNA, the CDR3 is TGTGCCATCCGAACAGGGGGAGGATGGACTGAAGCTTTCTTT. Translated: CAIRTGGGWTEAFF.

This chain uses TRBV18 with TRBJ1-5; 10 bases line up with TRBD1. Germline V gene data show CDR1 as KGHSH and CDR2 as LQKENI. CDR3 size: 18 residues. V gave up 1 base and J gave up 3 bases; unmatched junction bases: 9. CDR3 nucleotides: TGTGCCAGCTCACCACAATGGACAGGGGGTGAGAACAATCAGCCCCAGCATTTT. The encoded protein is CASSPQWTGGENNQPQHF.

The rearrangement links TRBV29-1 to TRBJ2-3; 8 bases agree with TRBD2. Germline CDR1 is SQVTM and CDR2 is ANQGSEA. V trimming: 4 bases; J trimming: 0 bases; junction bases outside the gene matches: 6. The CDR3 extends over 15 amino acids. The CDR3 coding sequence is TGCAGCGTTGGTTCTGTAGCGGGGAGCACAGATACGCAGTATTTT. Its translation: CSVGSVAGSTDTQYF.

The gene calls are TRBV29-1 and TRBJ2-1; D is uncertain. This CDR3 has 10 amino acids. Germline V gene data show CDR1 as SQVTM and CDR2 as ANQGSEA. The germline V and J ends were trimmed by 7 bases and 3 bases, with 4 bases remaining between them. DNA for the CDR3: TGCAGCGGTAGCTACAATGAGCAGTTCTTC. Translated: CSGSYNEQFF.